This T cell receptor beta chain stems from a study of blood T cell repertoires in COVID-19. Study context: Acute and convalescent COVID-19 specimens originated in the United States, Italy and Spain. T cells, B-cell-depleted T cells, or PBMCs supplied cDNA or gDNA.

During active infection, Seattle patients enrolled and were then monitored through disease. Authors' processing steps: Reference gene primers were amplified, and this amplification served to estimate nucleated cell counts. The protocol was immunoSEQ multiplex PCR, while the TCRdb copy is restricted to in-frame clones and leaves out a portion. Clone size and the V and J calls come from that table; the DNA yielded D and trimming. The data contain 200,000 to 300,000 clones, about 93% of them singletons. The sample comprised peripheral blood. This TCR derives from a man younger than 45 with COVID-19, enrolled during active disease.

In DNA form, the CDR3 reads TGTGCCAGCAGCCAAGATATACAGGGGGGCGGCTACACCTTC. Residues: CASSQDIQGGGYTF. The chain uses TRBV3-1 (or the pseudogene TRBV3-2) and TRBJ1-2, with TRBD1 matching 8 bases. CDR1 LGHDT and CDR2 YNNKEL come from the germline V gene (reference sequence). After removal of 0 bases from V and 8 bases from J, the junction contained 5 bases not matched to a gene. This CDR3 has 14 residues.